Shown below are 25 T cell receptor beta chains from a single sample sequenced in a study of blood T cell repertoires in COVID-19. Profiling relied on immunoSEQ multiplex PCR, and the TCRdb table lists in-frame clones only, not all of them. The repertoire includes under 500,000 clones, nearly 90% of them detected once, and under 2.5% sits in the top ten. The material sequenced was PBMCs or T cells enriched from blood (not recorded which). The source of these receptors is a woman younger than 35 with acute COVID-19.

The rearrangement uses TRBV7-8 and TRBJ1-1; D gene ambiguous. Germline lookup yields CDR1 SGHVS and CDR2 FQNEAQ. Trimming cost V 3 bases and J 0 bases, with 17 bases left between them. The CDR3 length is 17 residues. In DNA form, the CDR3 reads TGTGCCAGCAGCTTTTTTACAGTTGGGTTGGTGAACACTGAAGCTTTCTTT. Its protein product is CASSFFTVGLVNTEAFF. Combining the CDR3 with reference TRBV7-8 and TRBJ1-1 gives the whole variable domain GAGVSQSPRYKVAKRGQDVALRCDPISGHVSLFWYQQALGQGPEFLTYFQNEAQLDKSGLPSDRFFAERPEGSVSTLKIQRTQQEDSAVYLCASSFFTVGLVNTEAFFGQGTRLTVV.

This chain connects TRBV11-3 to TRBJ2-1, with D unclear. Looked up from germline, CDR1 is SGHNT and CDR2 is YENEEA. Trimming took off 4 bases at V and 5 bases at J, with 6 bases between the two ends. The CDR3 is 12 residues long. The CDR3 spells CASSSRDNEQFF. CDR3 DNA sequence: TGTGCCAGCAGCTCACGGGACAATGAGCAGTTCTTC.

Only one count was recorded for this clone. The chain has TRBV28 and TRBJ2-5; no clear D. This CDR3 has 11 residues. The germline V gene has CDR1 MDHEN and CDR2 SYDVKM. V shed 5 bases and J shed 5 bases, with 6 bases lying between them. Here the CDR3 reads CASSILETQYF. CDR3 DNA: TGTGCCAGCAGTATCTTGGAGACCCAGTACTTC.

The CDR3 spells CASSVDRDTEAFF. CDR3 bases: TGTGCCAGCAGCGTGGACAGAGACACTGAAGCTTTCTTT. The chain has TRBV6-5 and TRBJ1-1; the D gene is possibly TRBD1 (6 bases). The length of the CDR3 is 13 residues. Per the germline V gene, CDR1 is MNHEY and CDR2 is SVGAGI. V was pared by 6 bases and J by 3 bases, with 11 bases between.

The rearrangement uses TRBV6-4 and TRBJ1-5; 7 bases are shared with TRBD1. CDR1 is MRHNA, CDR2 SNTAGT, per germline. V trimming: 5 bases; J trimming: 6 bases; junction bases outside the gene matches: 10. The CDR3 runs to 15 residues. The CDR3 DNA reads as TGTGCCAGCAGTATTACAGGGGAAAGGGGTCAGCCCCAGCATTTT. Residues: CASSITGERGQPQHF.

The genes are TRBV20-1 and TRBJ1-2; no definite D call. The CDR3 loop spans 10 amino acids. Germline loops: CDR1 DFQATT, CDR2 SNEGSKA (reference sequence). V was pared by 3 bases and J by 5 bases, with 4 bases between. CDR3 residues: CSASRYGYTF. DNA of the CDR3: TGCAGTGCTAGCCGTTATGGCTACACCTTC.

The chain is built from TRBV5-1 and TRBJ2-1; 7 nucleotides align to TRBD1. Trimming took 2 bases from V and 4 from J; bases not matched to a gene: 3. This CDR3 region has 14 residues. The V gene's germline CDR1 is SGHRS and CDR2 YFSETQ. The CDR3 DNA sequence: TGCGCCAGCAGCTTCCCGGGACAGTACAATGAGCAGTTCTTC. Translating gives CASSFPGQYNEQFF.

The CDR3 spells CASSIPGGNYGYTF. DNA for the CDR3: TGTGCCAGTAGTATACCAGGGGGCAACTATGGCTACACCTTC. V is TRBV19 and J is TRBJ1-2, with 8 nucleotides matching TRBD1. Trimming removed 2 bases from V and 2 bases from J; junction bases left unmatched: 1. This CDR3 contains 14 residues. Germline assignment: CDR1 LNHDA and CDR2 SQIVND (reference sequence).

The genes are TRBV5-1 and TRBJ1-2, with TRBD1 matching over 7 bases. The germline V gene has CDR1 SGHRS and CDR2 YFSETQ. Trimming took 2 bases from V and 2 from J; bases not matched to a gene: 6. This CDR3 comprises 15 residues. In DNA, the CDR3 is TGCGCCAGCAGCTTTACAGGGACAGACAACTATGGCTACACCTTC. Translated, it gives CASSFTGTDNYGYTF.

This clone came up once. The chain couples TRBV5-5 to TRBJ2-7; TRBD1 matches 9 bases. Germline V CDR1 and CDR2: SGHKS, YYEKEE (reference sequence). Trimming removed 2 bases from V and 3 bases from J; junction bases left unmatched: 6. The CDR3 spans 15 residues. The DNA for the CDR3 is TGTGCCAGCAGCTTAGGGACAGGGCCAGTCTACGAGCAGTACTTC. It is translated as CASSLGTGPVYEQYF.

The chain links TRBV12-2 to TRBJ2-1; TRBD2 reflects the table's D call only, with no check against the DNA. TRBV12-2 is shown as a pseudogene. The CDR3 has 16 residues. CDR3 sequence reads: CASRPVVGEVAGVKFF. CDR3 nucleotides: TGTGCAAGTCGCCCAGTCGTCGGGGAGGTCGCGGGAGTTAAGTTCTTC.

The V call is TRBV27, the J call TRBJ1-2, with 9 nucleotides matching TRBD1. Trimming took 6 bases from V and 4 from J; bases not matched to a gene: 6. Looked up from germline, CDR1 is MNHEY and CDR2 is SMNVEV (reference sequence). The CDR3 is 14 amino acids. This CDR3 reads CASSSGTGTYGYTF. The CDR3 region has the DNA TGTGCCAGCAGCTCCGGGACAGGGACCTATGGCTACACCTTC.

The chain has TRBV5-4 and TRBJ2-4; 11 bases are a match to TRBD2. The CDR3 runs to 17 residues. V trimming: 1 base; J trimming: 0 bases; junction bases outside the gene matches: 3. Per the germline V gene, CDR1 is SGHNT and CDR2 is YYREEE (reference sequence). The DNA for the CDR3 is TGTGCCAGCAGCTTGCAGACTAGCGGGATAGCCAAAAACATTCAGTACTTC. This sequence encodes CASSLQTSGIAKNIQYF.

In this sample, this clone turned up once. This chain links TRBV7-8 with TRBJ1-3, with D unclear. Trimming took off 2 bases at V and 4 bases at J, with 9 bases between the two ends. Per the germline V gene, CDR1 is SGHVS and CDR2 is FQNEAQ. The CDR3 length is 14 residues. CDR3 loop: CASSLSQRGNTIYF. In DNA form, the CDR3 reads TGTGCCAGCAGCTTAAGTCAGCGCGGAAACACCATATATTTT.

The CDR3 is CASSLDLRSLEQYF. CDR3 sequence (DNA): TGCGCCAGCAGCTTGGACCTTAGAAGTCTCGAGCAGTACTTC. The gene calls are TRBV5-1 and TRBJ2-7; D uncertain. V lost 0 bases and J 6 bases, leaving 13 bases between the germline ends. The CDR3 length is 14 residues. Germline assignment: CDR1 SGHRS and CDR2 YFSETQ.

The V gene is TRBV11-2, the J gene TRBJ2-3; the D gene is possibly TRBD2 (6 bases). CDR1 SGHAT and CDR2 FQNNGV come from the germline V gene. The germline V and J ends were trimmed by 4 bases and 1 base, with 12 bases remaining between them. The CDR3 spans 15 residues. The CDR3 DNA reads TGTGCCAGCAGCTCTCGTTGGGGGGGCACAGATACGCAGTATTTT. It is translated as CASSSRWGGTDTQYF.

J is TRBJ1-4 and V is TRBV11-2; weak D call: TRBD1 (6 bases). CDR1 and CDR2 (germline): SGHAT, FQNNGV. V gave up 1 base and J gave up 2 bases, with 8 bases separating them. CDR3 length equals 15 residues. CDR3 DNA: TGTGCCAGCAGCTTAGGGACAGTCACTAATGAAAAACTGTTTTTT. Encoded protein: CASSLGTVTNEKLFF. The full variable domain, in which reference TRBV11-2 and TRBJ1-4 provide the parts outside the CDR3, is EAGVAQSPRYKIIEKRQSVAFWCNPISGHATLYWYQQILGQGPKLLIQFQNNGVVDDSQLPKDRFSAERLKGVDSTLKIQPAKLEDSAVYLCASSLGTVTNEKLFFGSGTQLSVL.

The chain employs TRBV5-1 and TRBJ1-2; D might be TRBD1 (6 bases). From germline, CDR1 is SGHRS and CDR2 YFSETQ. CDR3 length equals 15 residues. The V and J ends lost 2 bases and 6 bases respectively, with 17 bases between them. CDR3 in DNA: TGCGCCAGCAGCTTAGGCGCGACAGGTATCAATGGCTACACCTTC. Its translation: CASSLGATGINGYTF.

V gene TRBV10-3 combines with J gene TRBJ1-2; the D gene is possibly TRBD1 (6 bases). This CDR3 is 12 amino acids long. The V end lost 10 bases, the J end lost 7 bases, and 16 bases lay between the germline ends. Germline V gives CDR1 ENHRY, CDR2 SYGVKD. Written as DNA, the CDR3 is TGTGCCACCAAGAACAGGGACCTTGGCTACACCTTC. This encodes CATKNRDLGYTF.

The chain uses TRBV4-3 and TRBJ1-5; 7 bases agree with TRBD1. Unmatched junction bases numbered 4, after V lost 5 bases and J lost 3 bases. The CDR3 extends over 14 amino acids. Germline CDR1 LGHNA, CDR2 YSLEER. The CDR3 loop is CASSADRFNQPQHF. The CDR3, as DNA: TGCGCCAGCAGCGCGGACAGGTTCAATCAGCCCCAGCATTTT.

There are a few counts of this clone. This chain connects TRBV6-4 to TRBJ1-4; tentatively, D is TRBD1 (6 bases). The CDR3 is 14 amino acids. The germline V gene has CDR1 MRHNA and CDR2 SNTAGT. V lost 8 bases, J lost 0 bases, and 10 bases lay in between. The DNA of the CDR3 is TGTGCCAGCCGCCGGGACACAACTAATGAAAAACTGTTTTTT. Amino acids: CASRRDTTNEKLFF.

CDR3 residues: CATSTRTGELFF. The CDR3 DNA reads TGTGCCACCAGTACCCGGACCGGGGAGCTGTTTTTT. The chain combines TRBV24-1 with TRBJ2-2; D unresolved. The CDR3 loop spans 12 amino acids. CDR1 is KGHDR and CDR2 is SFDVKD in the germline V gene. V lost 6 bases and J lost 5, with 6 bases in between.

The V and J genes are TRBV28 and TRBJ1-2; D is perhaps TRBD1 (6 bases). Germline values: CDR1 MDHEN, CDR2 SYDVKM. The V and J ends lost 6 bases and 5 bases respectively, with 16 bases between them. This CDR3 spans 14 amino acids. Here the CDR3 DNA reads TGTGCCAGCAGCCGTGGGGACAATGAATATGGCTACACCTTC. Its translation: CASSRGDNEYGYTF.

The gene calls are TRBV15 and TRBJ2-7; unclear D gene. The CDR3 runs to 12 residues. CDR1 is LNHNV and CDR2 is YYDKDF in the germline V gene (reference sequence). Trimming stripped 1 base from V and 3 bases from J, with 4 bases between. The CDR3 region has the DNA TGTGCCACCAGCAGAGTTTACTACGAGCAGTACTTC. It is translated as CATSRVYYEQYF.

The rearrangement joins TRBV19 to TRBJ2-1; 10 bases are a match to TRBD2. CDR1 and CDR2 (germline): LNHDA, SQIVND (reference sequence). V lost 3 bases and J lost 6; bases outside the gene matches: 8. The CDR3 has 16 amino acids. CDR3 DNA: TGTGCCAGTAGTATCCCGGGGCTAGCGGGAGTCAATGAGCAGTTCTTC. Translating gives CASSIPGLAGVNEQFF.